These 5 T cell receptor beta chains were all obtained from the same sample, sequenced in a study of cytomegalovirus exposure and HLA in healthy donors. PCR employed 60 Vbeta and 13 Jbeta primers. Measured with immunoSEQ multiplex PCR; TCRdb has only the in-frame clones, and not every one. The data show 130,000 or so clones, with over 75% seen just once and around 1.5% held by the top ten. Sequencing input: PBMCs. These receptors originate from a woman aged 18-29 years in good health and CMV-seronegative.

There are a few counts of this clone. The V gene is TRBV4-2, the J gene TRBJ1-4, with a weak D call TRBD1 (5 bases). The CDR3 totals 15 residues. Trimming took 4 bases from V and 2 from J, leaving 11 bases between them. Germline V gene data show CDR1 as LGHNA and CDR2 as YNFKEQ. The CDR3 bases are TGTGCCAGCAGCCCCAGGAACAGGACTAATGAAAAACTGTTTTTT. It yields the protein CASSPRNRTNEKLFF.

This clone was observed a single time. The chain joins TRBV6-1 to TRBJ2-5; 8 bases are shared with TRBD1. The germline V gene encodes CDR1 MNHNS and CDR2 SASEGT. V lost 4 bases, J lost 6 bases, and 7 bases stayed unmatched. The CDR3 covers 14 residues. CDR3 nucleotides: TGTGCCAGCAGTGTGGACAGGGCAAGGCAGACCCAGTACTTC. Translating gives CASSVDRARQTQYF.

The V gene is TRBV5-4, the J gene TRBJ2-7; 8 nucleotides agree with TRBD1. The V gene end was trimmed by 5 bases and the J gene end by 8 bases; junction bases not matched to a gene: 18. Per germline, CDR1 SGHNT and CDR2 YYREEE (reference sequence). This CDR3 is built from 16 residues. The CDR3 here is CASRARIKDRDGKQYF. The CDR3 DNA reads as TGTGCCAGCAGAGCCCGCATCAAGGACAGGGACGGAAAGCAGTACTTC.

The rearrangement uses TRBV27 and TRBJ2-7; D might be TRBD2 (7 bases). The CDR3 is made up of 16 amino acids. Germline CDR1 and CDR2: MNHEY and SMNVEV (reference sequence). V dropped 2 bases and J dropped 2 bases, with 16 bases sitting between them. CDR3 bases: TGTGCCAGCAGTTTAACTTTGGGGGGGCGCGCCTACGAGCAGTACTTC. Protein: CASSLTLGGRAYEQYF.

This chain's CDR3 is CASSLILAGGNEQFF. For the CDR3, the DNA is TGCGCCAGCAGCTTGATTCTAGCGGGAGGCAATGAGCAGTTCTTC. V is TRBV5-1 and J is TRBJ2-1; 11 nucleotides match TRBD2. This CDR3 is 15 amino acids long. V lost 1 base, J lost 6 bases, and 3 bases stayed unmatched. Germline V lookup: CDR1 SGHRS, CDR2 YFSETQ. The whole variable domain, filled in from reference TRBV5-1 and TRBJ2-1, reads KAGVTQTPRYLIKTRGQQVTLSCSPISGHRSVSWYQQTPGQGLQFLFEYFSETQRNKGNFPGRFSGRQFSNSRSEMNVSTLELGDSALYLCASSLILAGGNEQFFGPGTRLTVL.